This TCR beta chain originates from a study of T cell repertoires in cytomegalovirus infection (dated by TCRdb to the late 2010s). Concerning the study at large: Peptide stimulations targeted recently identified HLA-C-restricted CMV epitopes, whose presentation resists viral immunomodulation, together with well-studied HLA-B-restricted epitopes. Donor HLA type was relevant to the analysis, because carriage of CMV infection together with the matching HLA type was indicated by public TCR beta signatures. The paper as a whole reports these results and caveats: Carriers of CMV infection plus the relevant HLA type were discriminated by the cumulative frequency of public TCR beta family members in the study cohort and in an independent 352-donor cohort. The ex vivo response was dominated by HLA-C-restricted CMV-specific TCR beta clonotypes, which also provided the single most frequent clonotype in two of eight donors.

The instrument was an Illumina HiSeq 1500. TCRdb itself trimmed the public reads at Q25 with fastp, ran MiXCR and retained productive beta chains. Entries that share a CDR3 protein sequence are merged under the most common genes and DNA. Present in this sample are approximately 300,000 distinct CDR3 sequences, roughly 28% of which were seen just once. The top ten hold roughly 20% of the sample. The intended sense of this specimen's treatment or condition label: in vitro stimulation with specific CMV peptide epitopes to enrich CMV-specific T cells. Spanning cysteine to phenylalanine, the CDR3 consists of 15 amino acids. Only the CDR3 DNA is retained, 45 bases long and in frame from the first base. The CDR1 and CDR2 encoded by the germline V gene are SGHTA and FQGNSA. With regard to this clonotype: Its antigen is currently not known. This may arise from a read error, as a much more abundant clone is one base away.

Material: cultured PBMCs, obtained from culture after CMV antigen stimulation. Recombination connected TRBV7-2 to TRBJ2-2, with the D gene possibly TRBD1 or TRBD2, each one fitting 5 bases. The sequence was collected from a human donor in good health (CMV status not recorded). Some clones in this sample may be carry-over from other donors' samples. The DNA sequence is given as TGTGCCAGCAGCTTCAAGTCAGGGAACACCGGGAAGCTGTTTTTT. Its translation is CASSFKSGNTGKLFF. When the CDR3 is completed using the reference TRBV7-2 and TRBJ2-2 genes on either side, the full variable domain is GAGVSQSPSNKVTEKGKDVELRCDPISGHTALYWYRQSLGQGLEFLIYFQGNSAPDKSGLPSDRFSAERTGGSVSTLTIQRTQQEDSAVYLCASSFKSGNTGKLFFGEGSRLTVL.